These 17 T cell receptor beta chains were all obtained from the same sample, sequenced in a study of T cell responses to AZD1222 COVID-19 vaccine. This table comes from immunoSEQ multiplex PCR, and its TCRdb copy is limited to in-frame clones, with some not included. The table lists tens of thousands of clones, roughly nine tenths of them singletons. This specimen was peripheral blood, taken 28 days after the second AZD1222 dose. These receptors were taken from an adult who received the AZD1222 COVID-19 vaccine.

CDR3: CASKGTSGFYEQYF. The CDR3 coding sequence is TGTGCCAGCAAAGGGACTAGCGGATTCTACGAGCAGTACTTC. The genes are TRBV27 and TRBJ2-7, with 11 bases aligning to TRBD2. Germline CDR1 is MNHEY and CDR2 is SMNVEV (reference sequence). J lost 3 bases, V lost 7 bases, and 5 bases had no gene match. The length of the CDR3 is 14 residues.

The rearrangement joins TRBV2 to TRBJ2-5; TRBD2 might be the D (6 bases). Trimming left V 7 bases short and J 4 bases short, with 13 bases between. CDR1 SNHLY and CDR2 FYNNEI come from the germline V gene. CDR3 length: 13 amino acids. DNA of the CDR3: TGTGCCAGCACCAGCCGGGGGAGAGAGACCCAGTACTTC. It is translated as CASTSRGRETQYF. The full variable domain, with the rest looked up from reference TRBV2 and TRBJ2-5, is EPEVTQTPSHQVTQMGQEVILRCVPISNHLYFYWYRQILGQKVEFLVSFYNNEISEKSEIFDDQFSVERPDGSNFTLKIRSTKLEDSAMYFCASTSRGRETQYFGPGTRLLVL.

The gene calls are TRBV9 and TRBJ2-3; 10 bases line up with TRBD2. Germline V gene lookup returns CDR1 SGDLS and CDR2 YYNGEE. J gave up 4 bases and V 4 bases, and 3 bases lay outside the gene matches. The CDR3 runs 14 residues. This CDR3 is CASSIGLAADTQYF. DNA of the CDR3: TGTGCCAGCAGCATCGGACTAGCGGCAGATACGCAGTATTTT.

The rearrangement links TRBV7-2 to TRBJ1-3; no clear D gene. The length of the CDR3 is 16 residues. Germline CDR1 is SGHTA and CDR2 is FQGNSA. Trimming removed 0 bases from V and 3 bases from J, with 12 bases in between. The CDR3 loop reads CASSLAPIRVGNTIYF. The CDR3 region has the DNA TGTGCCAGCAGCTTAGCCCCGATTCGGGTTGGAAACACCATATATTTT.

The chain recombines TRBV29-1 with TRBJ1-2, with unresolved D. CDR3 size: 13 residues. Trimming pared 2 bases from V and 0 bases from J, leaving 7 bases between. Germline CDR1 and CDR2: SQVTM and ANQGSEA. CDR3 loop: CSVEKGANYGYTF. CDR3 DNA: TGCAGCGTTGAAAAGGGAGCTAACTATGGCTACACCTTC. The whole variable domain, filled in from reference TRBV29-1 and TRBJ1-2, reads SAVISQKPSRDICQRGTSLTIQCQVDSQVTMMFWYRQQPGQSLTLIATANQGSEATYESGFVIDKFPISRPNLTFSTLTVSNMSPEDSSIYLCSVEKGANYGYTFGSGTRLTVV.

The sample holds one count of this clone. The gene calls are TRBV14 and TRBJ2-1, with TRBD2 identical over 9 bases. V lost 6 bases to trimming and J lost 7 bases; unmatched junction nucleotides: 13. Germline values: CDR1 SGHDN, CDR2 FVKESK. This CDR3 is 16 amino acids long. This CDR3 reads CASSFSLAGGENEQFF. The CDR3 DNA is TGTGCCAGCAGTTTCTCCCTCGCGGGAGGGGAAAATGAGCAGTTCTTC.

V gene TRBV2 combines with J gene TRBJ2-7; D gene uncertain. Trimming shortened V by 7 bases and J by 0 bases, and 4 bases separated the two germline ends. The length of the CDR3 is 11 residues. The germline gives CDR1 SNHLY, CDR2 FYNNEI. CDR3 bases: TGTGCCAGCACTGTCTCCTACGAGCAGTACTTC. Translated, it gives CASTVSYEQYF.

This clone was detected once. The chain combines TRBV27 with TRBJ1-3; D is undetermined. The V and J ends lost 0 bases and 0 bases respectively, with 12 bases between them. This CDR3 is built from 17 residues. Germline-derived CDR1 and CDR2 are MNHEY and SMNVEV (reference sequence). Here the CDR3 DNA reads TGTGCCAGCAGTTTATCGCCGTGGCAGATCTCTGGAAACACCATATATTTT. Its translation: CASSLSPWQISGNTIYF.

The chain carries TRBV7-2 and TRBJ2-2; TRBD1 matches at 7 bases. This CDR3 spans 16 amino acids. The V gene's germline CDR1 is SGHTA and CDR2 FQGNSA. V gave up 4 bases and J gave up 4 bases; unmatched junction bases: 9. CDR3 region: CASSSVRQGGTGELFF. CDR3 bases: TGTGCCAGCAGCTCCGTGCGACAGGGTGGCACCGGGGAGCTGTTTTTT.

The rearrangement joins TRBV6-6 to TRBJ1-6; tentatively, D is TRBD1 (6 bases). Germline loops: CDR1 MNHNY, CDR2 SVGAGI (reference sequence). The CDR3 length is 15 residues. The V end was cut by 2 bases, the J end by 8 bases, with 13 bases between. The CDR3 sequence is CASSYVRGRDSPLHF. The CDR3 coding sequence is TGTGCCAGCAGTTACGTCAGGGGCCGTGATTCACCCCTCCACTTT.

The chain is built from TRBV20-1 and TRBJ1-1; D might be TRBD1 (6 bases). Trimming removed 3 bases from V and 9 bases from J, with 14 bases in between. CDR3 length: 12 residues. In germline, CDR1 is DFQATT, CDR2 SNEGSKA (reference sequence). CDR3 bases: TGCAGTGCTAGTACGGGGGGCAATAAAGCTTTCTTT. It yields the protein CSASTGGNKAFF.

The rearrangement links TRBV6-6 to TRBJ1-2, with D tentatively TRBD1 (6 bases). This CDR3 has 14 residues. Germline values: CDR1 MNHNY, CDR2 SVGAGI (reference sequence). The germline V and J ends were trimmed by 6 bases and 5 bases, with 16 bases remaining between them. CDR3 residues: CASRAQGSTYGYTF. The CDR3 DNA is TGTGCCAGCAGAGCTCAGGGGTCAACTTATGGCTACACCTTC.

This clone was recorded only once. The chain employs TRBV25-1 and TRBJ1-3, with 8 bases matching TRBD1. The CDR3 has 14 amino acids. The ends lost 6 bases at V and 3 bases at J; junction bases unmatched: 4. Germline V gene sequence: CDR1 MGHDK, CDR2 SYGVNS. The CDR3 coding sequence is TGTGCCAGCAGCCCTACAGGGGGTGGAAACACCATATATTTT. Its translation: CASSPTGGGNTIYF.

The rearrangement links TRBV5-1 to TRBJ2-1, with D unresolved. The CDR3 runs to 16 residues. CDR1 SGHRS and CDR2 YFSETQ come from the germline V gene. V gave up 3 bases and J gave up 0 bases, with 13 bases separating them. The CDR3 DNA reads TGCGCCAGCAGCTATCCTATGGGTAGCTCCTACAATGAGCAGTTCTTC. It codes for CASSYPMGSSYNEQFF.

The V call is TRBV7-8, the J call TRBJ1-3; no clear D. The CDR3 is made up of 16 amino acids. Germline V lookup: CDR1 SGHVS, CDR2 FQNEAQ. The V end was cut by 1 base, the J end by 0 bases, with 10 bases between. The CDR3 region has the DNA TGTGCCAGCAGCTTAGGGGGAACTACCTCTGGAAACACCATATATTTT. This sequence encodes CASSLGGTTSGNTIYF.

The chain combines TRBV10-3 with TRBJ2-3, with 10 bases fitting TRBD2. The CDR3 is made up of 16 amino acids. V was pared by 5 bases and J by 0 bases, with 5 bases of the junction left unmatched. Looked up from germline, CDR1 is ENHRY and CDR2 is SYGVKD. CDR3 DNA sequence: TGTGCCATCAGTTCACTAGCGGGAACTAGCACAGATACGCAGTATTTT. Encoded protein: CAISSLAGTSTDTQYF.

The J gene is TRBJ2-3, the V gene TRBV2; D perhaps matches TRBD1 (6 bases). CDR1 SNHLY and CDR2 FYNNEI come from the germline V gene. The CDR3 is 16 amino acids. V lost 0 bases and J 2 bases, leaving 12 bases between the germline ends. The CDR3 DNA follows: TGTGCCAGCAGTGAAGCGCAGGGGTATTCCACAGATACGCAGTATTTT. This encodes CASSEAQGYSTDTQYF.